What follows are 32 T cell receptor beta chains derived from one specimen sequenced in a study of control samples from healthy donors and cancer patients. Profiled with immunoSEQ multiplex PCR; TCRdb holds only in-frame clones, not every one. In the table there are some 140,000 clones, around nine tenths of which are singletons. The source material was PBMCs. All receptors come from a man aged 50 to 59 with head and neck cancer.

CDR3 region: CASSRDRSSYEQYF. CDR3 nucleotide sequence: TGTGCCAGCAGTAGGGACAGGAGCTCCTACGAGCAGTACTTC. The chain carries TRBV6-5 and TRBJ2-7, with 8 bases aligning to TRBD1. The CDR3 covers 14 residues. Germline-derived CDR1 and CDR2 are MNHEY and SVGAGI. V dropped 5 bases and J dropped 0; count of bases not matched to a gene: 3.

The V call is TRBV2, the J call TRBJ2-3; the D gene is possibly TRBD1 (6 bases). Germline V gene sequence: CDR1 SNHLY, CDR2 FYNNEI. There are 14 residues in the CDR3. The germline V and J ends were trimmed by 8 bases and 5 bases, with 17 bases remaining between them. The CDR3 here is CASLSQGRGDTQYF. CDR3 coding DNA: TGTGCCAGCCTCTCACAGGGTCGTGGAGATACGCAGTATTTT.

This chain connects TRBV11-2 to TRBJ2-1, with 9 bases matching TRBD1. The trim removed 4 bases at V and 0 bases at J, leaving 10 bases unmatched. CDR3 size: 18 residues. Germline loops: CDR1 SGHAT, CDR2 FQNNGV. The DNA of the CDR3 is TGTGCCAGCAGCTCCCGCCCGGGACAGGGACTCTCCTACAATGAGCAGTTCTTC. This encodes CASSSRPGQGLSYNEQFF.

This clone was detected once. The chain carries TRBV4-1 and TRBJ2-1; 7 bases align to TRBD1. Per the germline V gene, CDR1 is MGHRA and CDR2 is YSYEKL. This CDR3 has 16 residues. Germline trimming cut 1 base from V and 5 bases from J; bases unmatched to any gene: 8. CDR3 loop: CASSQVSGTANNEQFF. The CDR3 DNA follows: TGCGCCAGCAGCCAAGTATCCGGGACAGCGAACAATGAGCAGTTCTTC.

V and J are TRBV5-4 and TRBJ2-7, with D perhaps TRBD1 (6 bases). V lost 5 bases and J lost 6, with 15 bases in between. Germline CDR1 and CDR2: SGHNT and YYREEE (reference sequence). The CDR3 has 13 amino acids. The CDR3 loop is CASSGQSLGEQYF. For the CDR3, the DNA is TGTGCCAGCAGTGGACAGAGCCTAGGCGAGCAGTACTTC. Variable domain in full (rest from reference TRBV5-4 and TRBJ2-7): ETGVTQSPTHLIKTRGQQVTLRCSSQSGHNTVSWYQQALGQGPQFIFQYYREEENGRGNFPPRFSGLQFPNYSSELNVNALELDDSALYLCASSGQSLGEQYFGPGTRLTVT.

This clone was detected a few times. The CDR3 coding sequence is TGTGCCAGCAGTGCCTCTCGTCAGCCCCAGCATTTT. This gives the protein CASSASRQPQHF. The chain couples TRBV28 to TRBJ1-5, with D uncertain. CDR3 length: 12 residues. Trimming cost V 5 bases and J 6 bases, with 8 bases left between them. Germline V gives CDR1 MDHEN, CDR2 SYDVKM.

V is TRBV7-8 and J is TRBJ2-7, with a weak D call TRBD1 (5 bases). Germline lookup yields CDR1 SGHVS and CDR2 FQNEAQ. The CDR3 covers 14 residues. Trimming shortened V by 2 bases and J by 1 base, and 9 bases separated the two germline ends. CDR3 sequence: CASSLLGQSYEQYF. The CDR3 DNA is TGTGCCAGCAGCTTATTAGGACAATCCTACGAGCAGTACTTC. The entire variable domain, with the rest obtained from reference TRBV7-8 and TRBJ2-7, is as follows: GAGVSQSPRYKVAKRGQDVALRCDPISGHVSLFWYQQALGQGPEFLTYFQNEAQLDKSGLPSDRFFAERPEGSVSTLKIQRTQQEDSAVYLCASSLLGQSYEQYFGPGTRLTVT.

The rearrangement links TRBV5-1 to TRBJ1-2; no reliable D call. There are 14 residues in the CDR3. Germline loops: CDR1 SGHRS, CDR2 YFSETQ. V shed 3 bases and J shed 7 bases, with 16 bases lying between them. The CDR3, as DNA: TGCGCCAGCAGCTCCCGGGCCCTAAATGTTGGCTACACCTTC. This sequence encodes CASSSRALNVGYTF.

The chain links TRBV15 to TRBJ2-7; D perhaps matches TRBD1 (6 bases). CDR1 and CDR2 from the germline V gene are LNHNV and YYDKDF (reference sequence). Trimming removed 1 base from V and 4 bases from J, with 17 bases in between. The CDR3 totals 16 residues. CDR3 nucleotide sequence: TGTGCCACCAGCAGAGGCCAGGGGTCTCTATATTACGAGCAGTACTTC. Its translation is CATSRGQGSLYYEQYF.

The chain couples TRBV11-2 to TRBJ2-3; the match to TRBD2 covers 12 bases. Losses at the gene ends were 5 bases for V and 0 bases for J; bases not matched to a gene: 6. The CDR3 has 17 residues. The germline gives CDR1 SGHAT, CDR2 FQNNGV. In DNA form, the CDR3 reads TGTGCCAGCAGCCCCGGGACTAGCGGGCCTAGCACAGATACGCAGTATTTT. Translated: CASSPGTSGPSTDTQYF.

The gene calls are TRBV9 and TRBJ1-1; D uncertain. CDR1 is SGDLS and CDR2 is YYNGEE in the germline V gene. V lost 0 bases and J 4 bases, leaving 4 bases between the germline ends. The CDR3 consists of 12 residues. This CDR3 is CASSVDGTEAFF. In nucleotides, the CDR3 is TGTGCCAGCAGCGTAGATGGCACTGAAGCTTTCTTT.

The chain recombines TRBV3-1 (or the pseudogene TRBV3-2) with TRBJ1-1; no clear D gene. V lost 4 bases and J lost 6, with 18 bases in between. Germline V gene data show CDR1 as LGHDT and CDR2 as YNNKEL (reference sequence). The CDR3 is 15 residues long. For the CDR3, the DNA is TGTGCCAGCAGCCCCTGGGATGGTACTTTACCTGAAGCTTTCTTT. Translation gives CASSPWDGTLPEAFF.

The V and J genes are TRBV10-3 and TRBJ1-3; D gene ambiguous. V was shortened by 6 bases and J by 0 bases, with 12 bases between the two germline ends. The CDR3 extends over 15 amino acids. Looked up from germline, CDR1 is ENHRY and CDR2 is SYGVKD. The CDR3 DNA follows: TGTGCCATCAGGGGAGTCGGCCTCTCTGGAAACACCATATATTTT. Protein sequence: CAIRGVGLSGNTIYF.

The chain carries TRBV6-5 and TRBJ1-3; D possibly corresponds to TRBD1 (5 bases). Looked up from germline, CDR1 is MNHEY and CDR2 is SVGAGI. V lost 4 bases and J lost 0, with 10 bases in between. The CDR3 has 15 residues. DNA of the CDR3: TGTGCCAGCAGTTGGGACGCTAACTCTGGAAACACCATATATTTT. Its protein product is CASSWDANSGNTIYF.

Only a few counts were recorded for this clone. The J gene is TRBJ2-1, the V gene TRBV2, with 7 bases aligning to TRBD1. V was clipped by 6 bases and J by 7 bases; unmatched bases: 9. This CDR3 contains 14 residues. Germline CDR1 SNHLY, CDR2 FYNNEI. Here the CDR3 DNA reads TGTGCCAGCAGGTCGACAGGGCCGGGGAATGAGCAGTTCTTC. Its protein is CASRSTGPGNEQFF. Full variable domain (remainder filled in from reference TRBV2 and TRBJ2-1): EPEVTQTPSHQVTQMGQEVILRCVPISNHLYFYWYRQILGQKVEFLVSFYNNEISEKSEIFDDQFSVERPDGSNFTLKIRSTKLEDSAMYFCASRSTGPGNEQFFGPGTRLTVL.

The chain combines TRBV10-3 with TRBJ1-1; D is possibly TRBD1 (5 bases). CDR3 size: 17 residues. Per the germline V gene, CDR1 is ENHRY and CDR2 is SYGVKD. V lost 7 bases to trimming and J lost 1 base, with 22 bases between them. CDR3 protein: CAITTHRLGLQNTEAFF. In DNA form, the CDR3 reads TGTGCCATCACGACTCACAGGCTTGGGCTTCAGAACACTGAAGCTTTCTTT.

The gene calls are TRBV5-6 and TRBJ2-5, with D perhaps matching TRBD1 (6 bases). CDR3 size: 14 residues. Germline V gives CDR1 SGHDT, CDR2 YYEEEE. V was clipped by 0 bases and J by 3 bases, with 9 bases between them. CDR3 loop: CASSLGYREETQYF. CDR3 sequence (DNA): TGTGCCAGCAGCTTGGGTTACAGGGAAGAGACCCAGTACTTC.

The chain combines TRBV3-1 (or the pseudogene TRBV3-2) with TRBJ2-1, with a possible D match to TRBD2 (7 bases). V was pared by 5 bases and J by 4 bases, with 21 bases between. The CDR3 has 17 residues. Germline CDR1 LGHDT, CDR2 YNNKEL (reference sequence). This CDR3 reads CASSLEGMRGGYNEQFF. DNA of the CDR3: TGTGCCAGCAGCTTGGAGGGAATGAGGGGGGGATACAATGAGCAGTTCTTC.

This clone appeared a single time. The chain joins TRBV5-8 to TRBJ1-1; D may be TRBD1 (6 bases). CDR1 and CDR2 (germline): SGHTS, YDEGEE. V dropped 1 base and J dropped 1 base, with 11 bases sitting between them. The CDR3 runs 15 residues. DNA of the CDR3: TGTGCCAGCAGCTTGTCCGGGACACAGAACACTGAAGCTTTCTTT. Its protein is CASSLSGTQNTEAFF.

This chain connects TRBV28 to TRBJ1-1; 12 nucleotides agree with TRBD1. V lost 1 base to trimming and J lost 5 bases; unmatched junction nucleotides: 17. The CDR3 sequence is 20 residues long. Looked up from germline, CDR1 is MDHEN and CDR2 is SYDVKM. This chain's CDR3 is CASSLSRSNSGQGALTEAFF. CDR3 in DNA: TGTGCCAGCAGTTTATCTCGATCCAACTCGGGACAGGGGGCGCTTACTGAAGCTTTCTTT.

V gene TRBV3-1 (or the pseudogene TRBV3-2) combines with J gene TRBJ2-7; 12 nucleotides align to TRBD2. V lost 4 bases to trimming and J lost 1 base; unmatched junction nucleotides: 11. Germline V CDR1 and CDR2: LGHDT, YNNKEL (reference sequence). The length of the CDR3 is 18 residues. The CDR3 bases are TGTGCCAGCAGCCGAGCACTAGCGGGGGGCGTCCTATCCTACGAGCAGTACTTC. Its protein product is CASSRALAGGVLSYEQYF.

The chain couples TRBV3-1 (or the pseudogene TRBV3-2) to TRBJ2-1, with D hard to call. Germline CDR1 is LGHDT and CDR2 is YNNKEL (reference sequence). The ends were cut back, 1 base at V and 0 bases at J, with 10 bases in the middle. CDR3 length: 16 residues. CDR3 amino acids: CASSQGFEISYNEQFF. CDR3 in DNA: TGTGCCAGCAGCCAAGGGTTCGAAATCTCCTACAATGAGCAGTTCTTC.

This clone was seen a few times. This chain connects TRBV28 to TRBJ2-1; no reliable D call. Germline-derived CDR1 and CDR2 are MDHEN and SYDVKM. The V end was cut by 6 bases, the J end by 7 bases, with 7 bases between. The CDR3 loop spans 11 amino acids. The chain's CDR3 is CASSLGNEQFF. In DNA form, the CDR3 reads TGTGCCAGCAGCCTCGGGAATGAGCAGTTCTTC.

The chain recombines TRBV3-1 (or the pseudogene TRBV3-2) with TRBJ1-2; 8 nucleotides align to TRBD1. Germline V lookup: CDR1 LGHDT, CDR2 YNNKEL (reference sequence). The CDR3 is 14 residues long. V lost 1 base, J lost 2 bases, and 0 bases stayed unmatched. CDR3 nucleotides: TGTGCCAGCAGCCAAGGGACAGGGAACTATGGCTACACCTTC. This sequence encodes CASSQGTGNYGYTF.

The chain uses TRBV18 and TRBJ2-7; D might be TRBD2 (7 bases). Trimming removed 2 bases at V and 7 bases at J, with 15 bases between. Germline assignment: CDR1 KGHSH and CDR2 LQKENI. The CDR3 runs to 14 residues. In DNA form, the CDR3 reads TGTGCCAGCTCACCAACGCCGGGGGGCAGGGAGCAGTACTTC. Its translation is CASSPTPGGREQYF.

The CDR3 coding sequence is TGTGCCAGCAGCTACAGTGGAGGGACAGATACGCAGTATTTT. This gives the protein CASSYSGGTDTQYF. V is TRBV11-3 and J is TRBJ2-3; possible D gene TRBD2, 6 bases. V lost 4 bases to trimming and J lost 3 bases, with 11 bases between them. Germline CDR1 is SGHNT and CDR2 is YENEEA. This CDR3 contains 14 residues. Filled out from reference TRBV11-3 and TRBJ2-3, the complete variable domain reads EAGVVQSPRYKIIEKKQPVAFWCNPISGHNTLYWYLQNLGQGPELLIRYENEEAVDDSQLPKDRFSAERLKGVDSTLKIQPAELGDSAVYLCASSYSGGTDTQYFGPGTRLTVL.

This clone was observed a single time. The chain uses TRBV12-5 and TRBJ2-2; 16 bases align to TRBD2. Germline CDR1 LGHNT, CDR2 FRNRAP. Losses at the gene ends were 2 bases for V and 0 bases for J; bases not matched to a gene: 12. The CDR3 loop spans 22 amino acids. CDR3 in DNA: TGTGCTAGTGGTTTGCTCCTACCGGGGACTAGCGGGAGGGCCACGAACACCGGGGAGCTGTTTTTT. It yields the protein CASGLLLPGTSGRATNTGELFF.

The chain couples TRBV7-9 to TRBJ2-5; D call uncertain. CDR1 and CDR2 (germline): SEHNR, FQNEAQ (reference sequence). The germline V and J ends were trimmed by 5 bases and 7 bases, with 8 bases remaining between them. The CDR3 sequence is 11 residues long. CDR3 DNA sequence: TGTGCCAGCAGCCCTCCGGGGACCCAGTACTTC. It translates to CASSPPGTQYF.

This clone has just one count. The CDR3 loop reads CASSIDIWGSGNEQFF. Here the CDR3 DNA reads TGTGCCAGTAGTATAGATATCTGGGGGAGTGGAAATGAGCAGTTCTTC. V usage is TRBV19 and J usage is TRBJ2-1, with D perhaps being TRBD1 or TRBD2 (5 bases each). This CDR3 comprises 16 residues. V was trimmed by 0 bases and J by 7 bases, leaving 16 bases between them. Germline V gene data show CDR1 as LNHDA and CDR2 as SQIVND (reference sequence). Full variable domain (outside the CDR3, taken from reference TRBV19 and TRBJ2-1): DGGITQSPKYLFRKEGQNVTLSCEQNLNHDAMYWYRQDPGQGLRLIYYSQIVNDFQKGDIAEGYSVSREKKESFPLTVTSAQKNPTAFYLCASSIDIWGSGNEQFFGPGTRLTVL.

In the case of this clone: The junction shows a germline mismatch at one end, possibly a read error. The chain combines TRBV7-3 with TRBJ2-3; tentatively, D is TRBD2 (6 bases). Germline V gene data show CDR1 as SGHTA and CDR2 as FQGTGA. This CDR3 spans 14 amino acids. CDR3 region: CVSSVGTGEDTQYF. CDR3 nucleotides: TGTGTCAGCAGCGTAGGAACGGGGGAAGATACGCAGTATTTT.

The genes are TRBV5-6 and TRBJ1-2; D might be TRBD1 (5 bases). Trimming stripped 0 bases from V and 4 bases from J, with 13 bases between. Germline-derived CDR1 and CDR2 are SGHDT and YYEEEE. CDR3 length equals 15 residues. CDR3 protein: CASSLGGAPLYGYTF. The CDR3 DNA is TGTGCCAGCAGCTTGGGGGGCGCCCCCCTCTATGGCTACACCTTC.

This chain joins TRBV9 and TRBJ1-2; D is ambiguous. The germline V gene has CDR1 SGDLS and CDR2 YYNGEE. This CDR3 has 13 residues. V lost 0 bases and J 7 bases, leaving 10 bases between the germline ends. CDR3 amino acids: CASSVVEGGGYTF. The CDR3 nucleotides read TGTGCCAGCAGCGTAGTTGAGGGTGGTGGCTACACCTTC.